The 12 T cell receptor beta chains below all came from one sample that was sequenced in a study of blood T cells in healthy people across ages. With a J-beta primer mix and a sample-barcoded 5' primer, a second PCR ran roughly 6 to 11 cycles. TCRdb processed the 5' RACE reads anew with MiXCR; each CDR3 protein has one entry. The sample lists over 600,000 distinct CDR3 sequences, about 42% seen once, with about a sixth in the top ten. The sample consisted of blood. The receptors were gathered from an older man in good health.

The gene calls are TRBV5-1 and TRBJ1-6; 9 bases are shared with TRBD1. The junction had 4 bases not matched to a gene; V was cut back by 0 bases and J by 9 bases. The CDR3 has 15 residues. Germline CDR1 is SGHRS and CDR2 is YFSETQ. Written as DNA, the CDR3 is TGCGCCAGCAGCTTGGAGGGGACAGGGATTTCACCCCTCCACTTT. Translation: CASSLEGTGISPLHF.

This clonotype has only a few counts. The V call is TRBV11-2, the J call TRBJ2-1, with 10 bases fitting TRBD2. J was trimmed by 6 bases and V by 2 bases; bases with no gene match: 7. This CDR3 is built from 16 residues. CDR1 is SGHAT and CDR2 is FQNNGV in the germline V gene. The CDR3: CASSLRLRTSGNEQFF. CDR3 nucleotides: TGTGCCAGCAGCTTACGACTCCGGACTAGCGGCAATGAGCAGTTCTTC.

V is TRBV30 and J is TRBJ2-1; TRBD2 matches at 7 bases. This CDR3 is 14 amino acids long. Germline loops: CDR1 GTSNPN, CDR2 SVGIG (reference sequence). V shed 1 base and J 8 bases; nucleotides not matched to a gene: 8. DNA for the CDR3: TGTGCCTGGAGTGGCGGACTAGGGTCTCATGAGCAGTTCTTC. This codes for CAWSGGLGSHEQFF.

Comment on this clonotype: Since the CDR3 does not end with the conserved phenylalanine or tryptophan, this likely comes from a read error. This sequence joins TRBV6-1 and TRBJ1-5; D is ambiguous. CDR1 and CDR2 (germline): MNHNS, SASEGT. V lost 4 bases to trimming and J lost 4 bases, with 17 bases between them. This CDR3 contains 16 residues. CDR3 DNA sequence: TGTGCCAGCAGTGCGTCGGTCAGTTTTGGGAATCAGCCCCAGCATTCT. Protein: CASSASVSFGNQPQHS.

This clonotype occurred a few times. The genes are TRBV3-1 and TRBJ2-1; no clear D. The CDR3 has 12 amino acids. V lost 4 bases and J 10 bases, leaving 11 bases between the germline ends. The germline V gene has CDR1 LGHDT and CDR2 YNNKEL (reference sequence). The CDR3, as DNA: TGTGCCAGCAGCCGAACGAACGGGGAGCAGTTCTTC. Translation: CASSRTNGEQFF.

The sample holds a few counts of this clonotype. The CDR3 DNA is TGTGCCAGCAGCTTCGGGGGGGCCTCTCGCGAGCAGTACTTC. It encodes CASSFGGASREQYF. V gene TRBV7-9 combines with J gene TRBJ2-7; 8 bases line up with TRBD2. Trimming cost V 3 bases and J 6 bases; bases outside gene matches: 7. From germline, CDR1 is SEHNR and CDR2 FQNEAQ (reference sequence). The CDR3 has 14 residues.

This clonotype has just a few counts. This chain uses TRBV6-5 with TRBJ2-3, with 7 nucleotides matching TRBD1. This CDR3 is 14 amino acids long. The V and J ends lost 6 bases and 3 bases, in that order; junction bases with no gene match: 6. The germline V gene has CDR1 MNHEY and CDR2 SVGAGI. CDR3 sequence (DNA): TGTGCCAGCAGGGCCGGGACAGCAACAGATACGCAGTATTTT. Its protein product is CASRAGTATDTQYF.

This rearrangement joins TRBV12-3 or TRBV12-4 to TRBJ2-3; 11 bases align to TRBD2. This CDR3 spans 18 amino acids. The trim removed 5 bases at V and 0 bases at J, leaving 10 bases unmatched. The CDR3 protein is CASSPTGTSGLSTDTQYF. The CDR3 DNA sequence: TGTGCCAGCAGTCCAACCGGGACTAGCGGCTTGAGCACAGATACGCAGTATTTT.

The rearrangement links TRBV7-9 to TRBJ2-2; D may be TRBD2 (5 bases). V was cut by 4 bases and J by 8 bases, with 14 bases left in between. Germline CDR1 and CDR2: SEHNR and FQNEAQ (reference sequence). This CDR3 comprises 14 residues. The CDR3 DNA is TGTGCCAGCAGCTCCGGACTGAGAACGGGGGAGCTGTTTTTT. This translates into CASSSGLRTGELFF.

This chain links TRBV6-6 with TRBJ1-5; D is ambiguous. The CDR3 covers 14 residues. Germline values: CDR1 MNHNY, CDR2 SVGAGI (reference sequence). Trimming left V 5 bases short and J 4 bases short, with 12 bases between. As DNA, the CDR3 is TGTGCCAGCAGTCTTCCGGGCAGGAATCAGCCCCAGCATTTT. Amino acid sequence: CASSLPGRNQPQHF.

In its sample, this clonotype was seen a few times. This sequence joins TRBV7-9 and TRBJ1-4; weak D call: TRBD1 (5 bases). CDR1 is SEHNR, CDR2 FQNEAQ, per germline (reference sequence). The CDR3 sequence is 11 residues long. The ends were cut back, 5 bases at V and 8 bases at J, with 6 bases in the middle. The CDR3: CASSRDEKLFF. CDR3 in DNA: TGTGCCAGCAGCCGGGACGAAAAACTGTTTTTT.

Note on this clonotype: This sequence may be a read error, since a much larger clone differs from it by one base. The CDR3 DNA is TGTACCAGCAGCTTGAGGACAGGAACCTACGAGCAGTACTTC. Translating gives CTSSLRTGTYEQYF. The chain links TRBV9 to TRBJ2-7; TRBD1 aligns across 7 bases. The V gene's germline CDR1 is SGDLS and CDR2 YYNGEE. The CDR3 consists of 14 residues.